These T cell receptor beta chains were read from a single sample in a study of blood T cells in healthy people across ages. One entry per CDR3 protein results from TCRdb running MiXCR on the 5' RACE reads. The sample has around 650,000 distinct CDR3 sequences, roughly 43% seen once; the top ten hold about 30%. The sequencing sample was made of blood. These receptor sequences come from a man older than 75 in good health. The CDR3 runs from the conserved cysteine through the conserved F or W. A D gene is named only where the DNA matches it firmly. The size field is filled for only some rows; it gives once, few, many or a size class.

d_gene: NA; abundance: NA; j_gene: TRBJ1-2; v_gene: TRBV10-3; CDR3nt: TGTGCCATCAAGGAAAAGGATCTCGGCTACACCTTC; CDR3aa: CAIKEKDLGYTF
d_gene: NA; abundance: many; j_gene: TRBJ2-3; v_gene: TRBV7-2; CDR3nt: TGTGCCAGCAGCTTAGCTCACACAGATACGCAGTATTTT; CDR3aa: CASSLAHTDTQYF
d_gene: NA; abundance: NA; j_gene: TRBJ2-2; v_gene: TRBV7-2; CDR3nt: TGTGCCAGCAGCTTAGCCAGGGCGACGAACACCGGGGAGCTGTTTTTT; CDR3aa: CASSLARATNTGELFF
d_gene: TRBD1; abundance: NA; j_gene: TRBJ1-6; v_gene: TRBV6-5; CDR3nt: TGTGCCAGCAGTTACTCGACTCGGGACAGGGCCCTGGAAAGAATTTGGCCCCTCCACTTT; CDR3aa: CASSYSTRDRALERIWPLHF
d_gene: TRBD1; abundance: NA; j_gene: TRBJ2-3; v_gene: TRBV7-2; CDR3nt: TGTGCCAGCAGCTTAGTAGGGGGCCGAACAGATACGCAGTGTTTT; CDR3aa: CASSLVGGRTDTQCF
d_gene: TRBD1; abundance: NA; j_gene: TRBJ1-5; v_gene: TRBV12-3/TRBV12-4; CDR3nt: TGTGCCAGCAGGCTACAGGGGGCAAATCAGCCCCAGCATTTT; CDR3aa: CASRLQGANQPQHF
d_gene: NA; abundance: NA; j_gene: TRBJ2-3; v_gene: TRBV7-8; CDR3nt: TGTGCCAGCAGCCCCCGTGATGTGGTGGGCACAGATACGCAGTATTTT; CDR3aa: CASSPRDVVGTDTQYF
d_gene: TRBD2; abundance: NA; j_gene: TRBJ2-3; v_gene: TRBV5-1; CDR3nt: TGCGCCAGCAGCTTGGAGCTCGGGGGGGCAGATACGCAGTATTTT; CDR3aa: CASSLELGGADTQYF
d_gene: NA; abundance: few; j_gene: TRBJ2-6; v_gene: TRBV7-8; CDR3nt: TGTGCCAGCAGCTTAGCGGGACATGGGGCCAACGTCCTGACTTTC; CDR3aa: CASSLAGHGANVLTF
d_gene: NA; abundance: few; j_gene: TRBJ2-7; v_gene: TRBV6-2/TRBV6-3; CDR3nt: TGTGCCAGCAGTTACTCTACATCGTCGTGGAACGAGCAGTACTTC; CDR3aa: CASSYSTSSWNEQYF
d_gene: TRBD1; abundance: NA; j_gene: TRBJ2-3; v_gene: TRBV29-1; CDR3nt: TGCAGCTTCCCACGACAGGGGAAAGATACGCAGTATTTT; CDR3aa: CSFPRQGKDTQYF
d_gene: NA; abundance: NA; j_gene: TRBJ2-5; v_gene: TRBV7-2; CDR3nt: TGTGCCAGCAGCTTAGACCCAGGGCCTCCTGCGTCCCAGTACTTC; CDR3aa: CASSLDPGPPASQYF
d_gene: NA; abundance: few; j_gene: TRBJ2-7; v_gene: TRBV20-1; CDR3nt: TGCAGTGCTAGATCAACGGACCGTAGGACGCAGTACTTC; CDR3aa: CSARSTDRRTQYF
d_gene: NA; abundance: NA; j_gene: TRBJ2-7; v_gene: TRBV11-2; CDR3nt: TGTGCCAGCAGCCCTGGGTTTGGACGCCGCTCCTACGAGCAGTACTTC; CDR3aa: CASSPGFGRRSYEQYF
d_gene: NA; abundance: NA; j_gene: TRBJ2-7; v_gene: TRBV7-2; CDR3nt: TGCGCCAGCAGCCCTCGGACTAAGTGGGCGGATAACGAGCAGTACTTC; CDR3aa: CASSPRTKWADNEQYF
d_gene: NA; abundance: NA; j_gene: TRBJ1-3; v_gene: TRBV5-1; CDR3nt: TGCGCCAGCAGCCCTGGGTACTCTGGAAACACCATATATTTT; CDR3aa: CASSPGYSGNTIYF
d_gene: NA; abundance: NA; j_gene: TRBJ2-5; v_gene: TRBV20-1; CDR3nt: TGCAGTGCTCGAGGACCCTCGGAGACCCAGTACTTC; CDR3aa: CSARGPSETQYF
d_gene: TRBD2; abundance: NA; j_gene: TRBJ2-3; v_gene: TRBV11-1; CDR3nt: TGTGCCAGCAGCCCCGGCGGGGGGGCGTCAGATACGCAGTATTTT; CDR3aa: CASSPGGGASDTQYF
d_gene: NA; abundance: NA; j_gene: TRBJ2-7; v_gene: TRBV7-2; CDR3nt: TGTGCCAGCAGCTTATCGTCCCAGCTAGCCCACGAGCAGTACTTC; CDR3aa: CASSLSSQLAHEQYF
d_gene: NA; abundance: NA; j_gene: TRBJ2-5; v_gene: TRBV2; CDR3nt: TGTGCCAGCAGTGACACTAGGCGGGAGACCCAGTACTTC; CDR3aa: CASSDTRRETQYF
d_gene: TRBD2; abundance: few; j_gene: TRBJ2-3; v_gene: TRBV7-2; CDR3nt: TGTGCCAGCAGCTTAGTGCCTAGCGGGGGACCCACAGATACGCAGTATTTT; CDR3aa: CASSLVPSGGPTDTQYF
d_gene: NA; abundance: NA; j_gene: TRBJ2-5; v_gene: TRBV30; CDR3nt: TGTGCCTGGAGTACTTTATCGGCGGGGCAACAAGAGACCCAGTACTTC; CDR3aa: CAWSTLSAGQQETQYF
d_gene: TRBD2; abundance: once; j_gene: TRBJ2-7; v_gene: TRBV7-2; CDR3nt: TGTGCCAGCAGCCCCGGGACTAGCGGGAAAGCTTGGCAGTACTTC; CDR3aa: CASSPGTSGKAWQYF
d_gene: NA; abundance: NA; j_gene: TRBJ2-7; v_gene: TRBV6-5; CDR3nt: TGTGCCAGCAGCTCAGGAACCACGAGCTCCTACGAGCAGTACTTC; CDR3aa: CASSSGTTSSYEQYF
d_gene: TRBD2; abundance: NA; j_gene: TRBJ2-7; v_gene: TRBV7-2; CDR3nt: TGTGCCAGCAGCCCGGGAAAGTTTCTAGCGGGAGGGCCTATATCCTACGAGCAGTACTTC; CDR3aa: CASSPGKFLAGGPISYEQYF
d_gene: TRBD2; abundance: few; j_gene: TRBJ2-1; v_gene: TRBV5-6; CDR3nt: TGTGCCAGCAGCCTGGGACTAGCCTCCTACAATGAGCAGTTCTTC; CDR3aa: CASSLGLASYNEQFF
d_gene: NA; abundance: NA; j_gene: TRBJ2-3; v_gene: TRBV5-1; CDR3nt: TGCGCCAGCAGCAAACCTGACAGAGGAAGCACAGATACGCAGTATTTT; CDR3aa: CASSKPDRGSTDTQYF
d_gene: NA; abundance: NA; j_gene: TRBJ1-1; v_gene: TRBV7-9; CDR3nt: TGTGCCAGCAGCGTAGGTACAGGGTTGGCTGAAGCTTTCTTT; CDR3aa: CASSVGTGLAEAFF
d_gene: NA; abundance: NA; j_gene: TRBJ2-7; v_gene: TRBV7-6; CDR3nt: TGTGCCAGCAGCCCAAGGGCCTCAGGGGCTATCCTCTACGAGCAGTACTTC; CDR3aa: CASSPRASGAILYEQYF
d_gene: NA; abundance: NA; j_gene: TRBJ1-4; v_gene: TRBV4-3; CDR3nt: TGCGCCAGCAGCCAAGATTTGTTGGAAAAACTGTTTTTT; CDR3aa: CASSQDLLEKLFF
d_gene: NA; abundance: few; j_gene: TRBJ2-7; v_gene: TRBV6-4; CDR3nt: TGTGCCAGCAGTGACTCGGGGACGGAAGGAGATTACGAGCAGTACTTC; CDR3aa: CASSDSGTEGDYEQYF